These 2 T cell receptor beta chains were all obtained from the same sample, sequenced in a study of blood T cell repertoires in COVID-19. TCRdb's copy holds only in-frame clones and misses some; the assay was immunoSEQ multiplex PCR. The repertoire includes about 140,000 clones, roughly 78% of them detected once, and over 5% sits in the top ten. Sequences were obtained from PBMCs or T cells enriched from blood (not recorded which). Source of these receptors: a woman aged 45 to 65 who had recovered from COVID-19.

A note on this clone: Other nucleotide sequences from this sample produce the same CDR3. In DNA form, the CDR3 reads TGCGCCAGCAGCCCGAGGACTAGCGGGGGGCAAGAGACCCAGTACTTC. Protein: CASSPRTSGGQETQYF. The chain is built from TRBV5-1 and TRBJ2-5; 14 bases are shared with TRBD2. The V and J ends lost 4 bases and 2 bases, in that order; junction bases with no gene match: 4. The CDR3 sequence is 16 residues long. Per the germline V gene, CDR1 is SGHRS and CDR2 is YFSETQ.

This clone was counted only a few times. The chain has TRBV24-1 and TRBJ1-1; 9 bases line up with TRBD1. This CDR3 is built from 15 residues. Germline CDR1 and CDR2: KGHDR and SFDVKD. Losses at the gene ends were 2 bases for V and 4 bases for J; bases not matched to a gene: 4. The CDR3 nucleotides read TGTGCCACCAGTGATTCTGGGACAGGGAGCACTGAAGCTTTCTTT. Translation: CATSDSGTGSTEAFF.